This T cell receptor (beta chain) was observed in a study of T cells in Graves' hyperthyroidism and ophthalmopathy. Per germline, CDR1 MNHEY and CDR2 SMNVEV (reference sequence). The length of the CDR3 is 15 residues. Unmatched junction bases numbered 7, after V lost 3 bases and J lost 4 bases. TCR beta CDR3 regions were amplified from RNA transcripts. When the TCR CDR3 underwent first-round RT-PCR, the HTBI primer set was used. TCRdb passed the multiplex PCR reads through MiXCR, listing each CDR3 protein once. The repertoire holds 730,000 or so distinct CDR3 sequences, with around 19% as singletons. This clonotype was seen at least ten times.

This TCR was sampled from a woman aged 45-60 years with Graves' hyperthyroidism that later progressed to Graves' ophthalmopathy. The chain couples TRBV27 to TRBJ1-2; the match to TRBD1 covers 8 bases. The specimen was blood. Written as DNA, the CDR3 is TGTGCCAGCAGTTTGCACGCCGGACAGGGCTATGGCTACACCTTC. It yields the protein CASSLHAGQGYGYTF.